This note documents a single T cell receptor beta chain sequence. MiXCR, applied by TCRdb to the 5' RACE reads, yields one record per CDR3 protein. This table has hundreds of thousands of distinct CDR3 sequences, about 12% appearing once. The data were taken from a study of T cells after yellow fever vaccination. Turning to the study itself: Those fractions that held only low numbers of cells were prepared using the SMART-Seq v4 Ultra Low Input RNA kit.

With 3 bases removed from V and 2 bases from J, the gap between germline ends came to 16 bases. Germline V gene data show CDR1 as DFQATT and CDR2 as SNEGSKA (reference sequence). The CDR3 runs 15 residues. Sequencing was performed on PBMCs, taken on the day of the yellow fever booster vaccination. The receptor comes from a man younger than 40 who received the YFV17D yellow fever vaccine. This chain uses TRBV20-1 with TRBJ1-1; D ambiguous. The CDR3 loop reads CSASAGGSSNTEAFF. Written as DNA, the CDR3 is TGCAGTGCTAGCGCTGGCGGTAGTTCTAACACTGAAGCTTTCTTT.